Listed here are 17 T cell receptor beta chains from one sample, sequenced in a study of T cells in Graves' hyperthyroidism and ophthalmopathy (dated by TCRdb to the late 2010s). The library was built by means of multiplex PCR. Sequencer: Illumina HiSeq 2000. TCR beta CDR3 regions were amplified from RNA transcripts. A first-round RT-PCR of the TCR CDR3 used the HTBI primer set with the Qiagen OneStep RT-PCR kit. TCRdb redid the processing of the public reads, applying fastp at Q25 and MiXCR, and retained in-frame beta chains. Each CDR3 protein appears once, grouped with its most common genes and DNA. This sample has 490,000 or so distinct CDR3 sequences in its table, and 20% to 25% of those were observed once. Approximately 49% of the sample is held by the ten biggest clonotypes. Sequenced material: blood. These receptors all come from a woman between 70 and 85 years old with Graves' ophthalmopathy.

A few counts support this clonotype. The gene calls are TRBV10-3 and TRBJ2-2, with D unclear. Between the trimmed V and J ends, which lost 11 bases and 6 bases, there was a span of 10 bases. Per germline, CDR1 ENHRY and CDR2 SYGVKD. CDR3 length: 11 residues. In DNA form, the CDR3 reads TGTGCCCATCGAAATGCCGGGGAGCTGTTTTTT. Protein sequence: CAHRNAGELFF.

The chain is built from TRBV7-6 and TRBJ2-2; a possible D gene is TRBD1 (6 bases). The CDR3 is made up of 14 amino acids. Germline lookup yields CDR1 SGHVS and CDR2 FNYEAQ. Deletions cut 4 bases from V and 1 base from J, with 7 bases between. The CDR3 nucleotides read TGTGCCAGCAGCTCCAGGGGGAACACCGGGGAGCTGTTTTTT. Translating gives CASSSRGNTGELFF.

V usage is TRBV20-1 and J usage is TRBJ1-5; D call uncertain. The V end lost 0 bases, the J end lost 0 bases, and 9 bases lay between the germline ends. The germline CDR1 and CDR2 sequences are DFQATT and SNEGSKA (reference sequence). The CDR3 runs 15 residues. This chain's CDR3 is CSARDVTYSNQPQHF. CDR3 coding DNA: TGCAGTGCTAGAGATGTCACATATAGCAATCAGCCCCAGCATTTT.

This clonotype was seen only a few times. The chain joins TRBV19 to TRBJ1-5; D is unclear. Looked up from germline, CDR1 is LNHDA and CDR2 is SQIVND (reference sequence). V was trimmed by 7 bases and J by 4 bases, leaving 20 bases between them. The CDR3 extends over 16 amino acids. For the CDR3, the DNA is TGTGCCAGTACCCATGGGCAGGTTCGAAGGAATCAGCCCCAGCATTTT. Its translation is CASTHGQVRRNQPQHF.

This clonotype was found many times. This sequence joins TRBV6-2 or TRBV6-3 and TRBJ2-1; 8 bases align to TRBD2. Germline values: CDR1 MNHEY, CDR2 SVGEGT. Unmatched junction bases numbered 4, after V lost 10 bases and J lost 2 bases. The CDR3 has 13 amino acids. CDR3 bases: TGTGCCACCTCTAGCGGGCCCTACAATGAGCAGTTCTTC. This encodes CATSSGPYNEQFF.

This clonotype was counted ten times or more. This rearrangement joins TRBV20-1 to TRBJ2-5; 10 nucleotides align to TRBD2. The CDR3 loop spans 16 amino acids. Germline trimming cut 0 bases from V and 1 base from J; bases unmatched to any gene: 5. CDR1 is DFQATT, CDR2 SNEGSKA, per germline (reference sequence). The DNA for the CDR3 is TGCAGTGCTAGAGATAGGCTAGCGGGGGTCCAAGAGACCCAGTACTTC. Translation gives CSARDRLAGVQETQYF.

This clonotype came up many times. The J gene is TRBJ2-1, the V gene TRBV20-1, with 15 bases lining up with TRBD2. Germline trimming cut 5 bases from V and 8 bases from J; bases unmatched to any gene: 13. Germline CDR1 and CDR2: DFQATT and SNEGSKA (reference sequence). The CDR3 spans 17 residues. The CDR3 sequence is CSASSRTSGRVGDEQFF. The CDR3 DNA reads as TGCAGTGCTTCCAGTCGGACTAGCGGGAGGGTTGGCGATGAGCAGTTCTTC.

This clonotype was seen repeatedly, ten times or more. The chain joins TRBV2 to TRBJ2-7; D is possibly TRBD1 or TRBD2 (6 bases each). V was trimmed by 8 bases and J by 2 bases, leaving 13 bases between them. The CDR3 has 13 residues. Germline V gives CDR1 SNHLY, CDR2 FYNNEI. CDR3 region: CASGGRGPYEQYF. The CDR3 DNA is TGTGCCAGCGGGGGACGGGGGCCCTACGAGCAGTACTTC. The full variable domain, completed using reference TRBV2 and TRBJ2-7, is EPEVTQTPSHQVTQMGQEVILRCVPISNHLYFYWYRQILGQKVEFLVSFYNNEISEKSEIFDDQFSVERPDGSNFTLKIRSTKLEDSAMYFCASGGRGPYEQYFGPGTRLTVT.

The V gene is TRBV12-3 or TRBV12-4, the J gene TRBJ2-1; 7 positions match TRBD2. CDR3 size: 16 residues. J lost 6 bases, V lost 2 bases, and 10 bases had no gene match. CDR3 DNA: TGTGCCAGCAGTTTAAAGGGGCGGGAGAGCCCCAATGAGCAGTTCTTC. Its translation is CASSLKGRESPNEQFF.

This clonotype came up a few times. The gene calls are TRBV11-2 and TRBJ1-1; a weak D match, TRBD1 (6 bases). Germline assignment: CDR1 SGHAT and CDR2 FQNNGV. The CDR3 loop spans 15 amino acids. Trimming took 5 bases from V and 4 from J, leaving 17 bases between them. The CDR3 region is CASSRGGWGGTEAFF. CDR3 sequence (DNA): TGTGCCAGCAGCAGGGGGGGGTGGGGAGGCACTGAAGCTTTCTTT.

The rearrangement links TRBV7-9 to TRBJ2-1; 11 bases fit TRBD2. Trimming cost V 6 bases and J 10 bases; bases outside gene matches: 11. Germline assignment: CDR1 SEHNR and CDR2 FQNEAQ (reference sequence). The CDR3 extends over 15 amino acids. The CDR3 loop reads CASRDASGRSGEQFF. For the CDR3, the DNA is TGTGCCAGCAGAGATGCTAGCGGGAGGTCCGGGGAGCAGTTCTTC. Using reference TRBV7-9 and TRBJ2-1 for the parts outside the CDR3, the full variable domain is DTGVSQNPRHKITKRGQNVTFRCDPISEHNRLYWYRQTLGQGPEFLTYFQNEAQLEKSRLLSDRFSAERPKGSFSTLEIQRTEQGDSAMYLCASRDASGRSGEQFFGPGTRLTVL.

At least ten counts were recorded for this clonotype. V is TRBV11-2 and J is TRBJ2-3; 10 bases agree with TRBD1. From germline, CDR1 is SGHAT and CDR2 FQNNGV. J lost 5 bases, V lost 3 bases, and 14 bases had no gene match. There are 18 residues in the CDR3. Here the CDR3 reads CASSFQLAGTGVEDTQYF. For the CDR3, the DNA is TGTGCCAGCAGCTTTCAGTTGGCCGGGACAGGGGTTGAAGATACGCAGTATTTT.

This rearrangement joins TRBV5-4 to TRBJ2-3; a possible D gene is TRBD1 (5 bases). Per germline, CDR1 SGHNT and CDR2 YYREEE (reference sequence). The CDR3 consists of 17 residues. V was pared by 0 bases and J by 1 base, with 15 bases between. This CDR3 is CASSLEWGGDRTDTQYF. The CDR3 DNA reads TGTGCCAGCAGCTTGGAGTGGGGCGGAGACCGCACAGATACGCAGTATTTT. The full variable domain, with the rest looked up from reference TRBV5-4 and TRBJ2-3, is ETGVTQSPTHLIKTRGQQVTLRCSSQSGHNTVSWYQQALGQGPQFIFQYYREEENGRGNFPPRFSGLQFPNYSSELNVNALELDDSALYLCASSLEWGGDRTDTQYFGPGTRLTVL.

This clonotype was recorded many times. The chain is built from TRBV3-1 and TRBJ1-2, with a weak D call TRBD1 (5 bases). CDR3 length equals 15 residues. Germline CDR1 LGHDT, CDR2 YNNKEL (reference sequence). Trimming left V 0 bases short and J 4 bases short, with 12 bases between. CDR3 residues: CASSQDNQGRYGYTF. For the CDR3, the DNA is TGTGCCAGCAGCCAAGATAACCAGGGACGCTATGGCTACACCTTC.

The V gene is TRBV3-1, the J gene TRBJ1-3; no reliable D call. The CDR3 has 13 amino acids. The germline V and J ends were trimmed by 2 bases and 3 bases, with 5 bases remaining between them. The germline V gene has CDR1 LGHDT and CDR2 YNNKEL (reference sequence). The DNA for the CDR3 is TGTGCCAGCAGCCAAATGGTTGGAAACACCATATATTTT. Translating it yields CASSQMVGNTIYF.

This clonotype was picked up a small number of times. The chain employs TRBV28 and TRBJ2-1; TRBD2 matches at 14 bases. Losses at the gene ends were 6 bases for V and 7 bases for J; bases not matched to a gene: 5. This CDR3 contains 15 residues. CDR1 and CDR2 from the germline V gene are MDHEN and SYDVKM. The CDR3 bases are TGTGCCAGCAGAGAATGGACTAGCGGGAGGAATGAGCAGTTCTTC. It translates to CASREWTSGRNEQFF.

This clonotype was observed many times. V is TRBV12-3 or TRBV12-4 and J is TRBJ1-1; D unclear. This CDR3 region has 11 residues. V lost 3 bases, J lost 7 bases, and 6 bases lay in between. The DNA of the CDR3 is TGTGCCAGCAGTTTCTCAGATGAAGCTTTCTTT. It is translated as CASSFSDEAFF.